This T cell receptor (beta chain) comes out of a study of a mutant IDH1 vaccine in newly diagnosed glioma (dated by TCRdb to the early 2020s). Broadly, across the study: Across visits V03 through V10, patients got a total of eight vaccinations, given in weeks 1, 3, 5, 7, 11, 15, 19 and 23. Vaccination started 4-6 weeks after radiotherapy alone, or was given together with temozolomide cycles in the groups whose treatment included chemotherapy. Of the roughly 32 treated patients, about 62% were male and about 40% were female, and a mean age of around 40 years was recorded. Before enrollment, most patients had been given radiochemotherapy with temozolomide as standard therapy, while the rest had received either radiotherapy alone or temozolomide alone. Peripheral blood was collected at six visits: V03 (baseline), V05, V07, V10, V12 and V13. For exploratory analyses, fewer than 30 treated patients had longitudinal TCRB deep sequencing done wherever samples were available.

What the work shows at the level of the full study, not this receptor alone: It was noted by the authors that analyses of patient blood samples could not be reproduced owing to sample limitations. Immune responses induced by the vaccine were seen in roughly 95% of patients across multiple MHC alleles. Changes in the top peripheral T cell clonotypes picked up by TCRB sequencing did not appear to be linked to pseudoprogression. PBMC samples for TCRB deep sequencing were selected based on availability.

Concerning this clone itself: Its specific antigen is unknown. Base qualities are not at hand, and no much larger clone is one base apart.

The time point label, read with the paper, signifies: week 11, during vaccination. Each vaccine dose, consisting of 300 ug of a 20-mer mutant IDH1 peptide in Montanide, was administered subcutaneously with topical imiquimod. Newly diagnosed WHO grade 3 or 4 IDH1-mutant astrocytomas showing loss of nuclear ATRX were present in the donors. The samples were drawn from NOA16, a multicentre, single-arm, open-label phase I trial in Germany that tested a mutant IDH1 peptide vaccine in humans for the first time. Genomic DNA for TCRB sequencing was isolated from EDTA blood with the DNeasy Blood and Tissue Kit. The receptor library was made with the immunoSEQ multiplex PCR assay. Following the manufacturer's protocol, the hsTCRB Kit was used to amplify rearranged TCR beta chain sequences. TCRB libraries were sequenced on an Illumina MiSeq. In the paper's pipeline: The kit vendor's proprietary platform handled demultiplexing, trimming and gene mapping. TCRdb stores this immuneACCESS table with in-frame sequences only. Part of the clones is absent; in the studies checked, under half of the shortfall reflects unresolved V genes, and no reason is known for the rest. The V and J calls and clone size are taken from that table; D and trimming were inferred from the DNA. A total of about 21,000 clones appear in this sample, roughly 90% of them only once. Together, the top ten hold approximately 5.1% of the sample.

Taken from the germline V gene, the CDR1 and CDR2 loops are SGHRS and YFSETQ. Its CDR3 holds 18 amino acids, cysteine through phenylalanine. Only the CDR3 portion is preserved as DNA: 54 bases, with reading frame beginning at the first base. Ends trimmed: V by 4 bases, J by 4 bases; bases unmatched to a gene: 13. Specimen: PBMCs, collected from a glioma patient whose treatment included an IDH1 peptide vaccine. This receptor was obtained from a middle-aged woman with glioma. The sequence is built from TRBV5-1 and TRBJ2-1, and 11 junction bases match TRBD2. CDR3 reads: CASSRGEASGRMYNEQFF. The DNA sequence is given as TGCGCCAGCAGCAGGGGGGAGGCTAGCGGGAGGATGTACAATGAGCAGTTCTTC.